Below, 8 T cell receptor beta chains from the same sample are listed, as sequenced in a study of shared clonotypes between healthy human individuals. Naivety among CD8 cells was defined by CD45RO negativity and positive CCR7 selection, thereby excluding terminally differentiated effector memory CD45RA+ cells. Repertoires were generated with immunoSEQ multiplex PCR, while TCRdb's copy carries only in-frame clones and drops some. The repertoire holds about 2.1 million clones, with roughly 93% as singletons. The sequencing sample was made of naive CD8+ T cells from PBMCs. These receptors came from a man younger than 35 in good health. Some clones in this sample may be carry-over from other donors' samples.

This clone was observed once. Other DNA sequences in the same sample also yield this CDR3. The chain recombines TRBV19 with TRBJ2-7, with TRBD1 identical over 8 bases. This CDR3 has 14 amino acids. CDR1 and CDR2 from the germline V gene are LNHDA and SQIVND (reference sequence). Unmatched junction bases numbered 5, after V lost 3 bases and J lost 4 bases. The CDR3 spells CASSIQGAGYEQYF. Written as DNA, the CDR3 is TGTGCCAGTAGTATCCAGGGGGCCGGGTACGAGCAGTACTTC.

V gene TRBV4-1 combines with J gene TRBJ1-2; D remains ambiguous. V was shortened by 4 bases and J by 4 bases, with 16 bases between the two germline ends. Germline CDR1 is MGHRA and CDR2 is YSYEKL. The CDR3 runs 15 residues. The CDR3 nucleotides read TGCGCCAGCAGCCCCCCAAGGAGCGATTTCTATGGCTACACCTTC. It yields the protein CASSPPRSDFYGYTF.

V is TRBV6-5 and J is TRBJ2-3; either TRBD1 or TRBD2 may supply D (6 bases each). The ends were cut back, 3 bases at V and 1 base at J, with 11 bases in the middle. The CDR3 length is 15 residues. Germline V gene sequence: CDR1 MNHEY, CDR2 SVGAGI. The CDR3 bases are TGTGCCAGCAGTTATCTGGGGGGCGGCACAGATACGCAGTATTTT. This codes for CASSYLGGGTDTQYF.

A word on this clone: Other DNA sequences within the sample encode an identical CDR3. This chain links TRBV27 with TRBJ1-2; 7 nucleotides agree with TRBD1. The CDR3 runs to 15 residues. Germline loops: CDR1 MNHEY, CDR2 SMNVEV (reference sequence). Germline trimming cut 5 bases from V and 5 bases from J; bases unmatched to any gene: 11. The CDR3 DNA follows: TGTGCCAGCAGTCAGATAGGGGGCCTGGGGTATGGCTACACCTTC. The encoded protein is CASSQIGGLGYGYTF.

CDR3 loop: CASSPPSRLGEQYF. Here the CDR3 DNA reads TGTGCCAGCAGTCCCCCCTCGAGGCTTGGCGAGCAGTACTTC. The chain combines TRBV28 with TRBJ2-7; D call uncertain. This CDR3 has 14 amino acids. Trimming cost V 5 bases and J 6 bases, with 17 bases left between them. Per germline, CDR1 MDHEN and CDR2 SYDVKM.

The chain couples TRBV2 to TRBJ2-3; 7 bases line up with TRBD1. CDR1 and CDR2 (germline): SNHLY, FYNNEI. The CDR3 has 17 amino acids. Losses at the gene ends were 4 bases for V and 4 bases for J; bases not matched to a gene: 14. In nucleotides, the CDR3 is TGTGCCAGCAGTGGCGGACAGGAGTACGTTAGTCCAGATACGCAGTATTTT. The encoded protein is CASSGGQEYVSPDTQYF.

The genes are TRBV27 and TRBJ1-1; D call uncertain. From germline, CDR1 is MNHEY and CDR2 SMNVEV (reference sequence). This CDR3 has 13 amino acids. Deletions cut 7 bases from V and 4 bases from J, with 13 bases between. The CDR3 DNA is TGTGCCAGCATAGGTTTTTACTCCACTGAAGCTTTCTTT. It encodes CASIGFYSTEAFF.

This chain uses TRBV28 with TRBJ2-7; a weak D match, TRBD2 (5 bases). Germline V gene sequence: CDR1 MDHEN, CDR2 SYDVKM. Trimming removed 6 bases from V and 2 bases from J, with 14 bases in between. The CDR3 extends over 14 amino acids. This chain's CDR3 is CASSSQRETYEQYF. The CDR3 nucleotides read TGTGCCAGCAGCTCTCAACGGGAAACCTACGAGCAGTACTTC.